This T cell receptor beta chain was sequenced during a study of CD8+ T cells in alopecia areata (dated by TCRdb to between 2017 and 2018). With respect to the entire study: High-throughput TCRbeta sequencing was used to examine T cell clonal expansion in alopecia areata in both the C3H/HeJ mouse model and human patients. Scalp tissue and sorted CD4+ and CD8+ peripheral blood T cells from patchy and totalis/universalis alopecia areata patients and from healthy controls were covered by human TCRbeta sequencing. TCRbeta CDR3 regions were amplified by immunoSEQ multiplex PCR with 35 Vbeta forward and 13 Jbeta reverse primers. RNA came from the PAXgene miRNA kit for fixed scalp, the miRNeasy kit for PBMCs, and the RNeasy kit for mouse skin. Scalp clonality was compared among normal scalp (n=4), patchy alopecia areata scalp (n=8), and alopecia totalis/universalis scalp (n=8).

This clone has only one observation. No antigen is known for it. No base quality information exists; no much larger clone differs at one position. What the authors observed across the whole study: Lesional scalp, especially in alopecia totalis/universalis, showed higher clonality and more expanded CD8+ clones than normal scalp, suggesting antigenic drive. TCR sequences shared between patients were less clear than in mice, possibly partly because of HLA diversity in the patient population. Unlike mouse skin, where gammadelta T cells dominate, normal human skin contains resident alphabeta T cells that get sequenced too, which complicates analysis of the scalp TCR repertoire.

PBMCs were isolated by density centrifugation and stained for CD3, CD4 and CD8, and CD4+ and CD8+ T cells were sorted on a FACSAria. Scalp biopsies and blood samples were obtained from unaffected controls. From the cysteine through the phenylalanine, the CDR3 covers 13 amino acids. The DNA shown is the 39-base CDR3, in frame from base 1. V loses 2 bases, J loses 4 bases, and the germline ends lie 11 bases apart. In the germline V gene (reference sequence), CDR1 corresponds to GTSNPN and CDR2 to SVGIG. The method behind the library was the immunoSEQ multiplex PCR assay. RNA was extracted from all samples and reverse transcribed into cDNA, which served as template for TCR sequencing. SuperScript III was used for first-strand cDNA synthesis, primed with a 2:1 mix of oligo-dT and random hexamers. A synthetic immune receptor repertoire was used to measure amplification bias, and any remaining bias was corrected computationally. The source study handled its data this way. Raw reads were preprocessed for error removal, and CDR3 was defined according to IMGT conventions as running from the conserved cysteine to phenylalanine. Clonality was calculated as 1 minus Shannon entropy normalized by log2 of the number of productive unique TCRs. CD4 or CD8 identity of scalp clones was inferred by cross-referencing scalp TCRbeta sequences with sorted blood CD4 and CD8 repertoires. TCRdb holds this immuneACCESS table with in-frame rearrangements only. Some clones are missing; in checked studies, unresolved V genes explain under half, and the rest has no known cause. For V, J and clone size, that table is used; D and trimming come from the DNA. For this sample there are more than 90,000 clones; around 61% appear just once. Approximately 3% of the sample comes from the top ten.

The sequence links TRBV30 to TRBJ1-2, with the D segment identity uncertain. The receptor was derived from a human donor in good health. Material: CD4+ T cells sorted from blood. The bases are TGTGCCTGGAGTAAAGGGATCGGCTATGGCTACACCTTC. This sequence encodes CAWSKGIGYGYTF.